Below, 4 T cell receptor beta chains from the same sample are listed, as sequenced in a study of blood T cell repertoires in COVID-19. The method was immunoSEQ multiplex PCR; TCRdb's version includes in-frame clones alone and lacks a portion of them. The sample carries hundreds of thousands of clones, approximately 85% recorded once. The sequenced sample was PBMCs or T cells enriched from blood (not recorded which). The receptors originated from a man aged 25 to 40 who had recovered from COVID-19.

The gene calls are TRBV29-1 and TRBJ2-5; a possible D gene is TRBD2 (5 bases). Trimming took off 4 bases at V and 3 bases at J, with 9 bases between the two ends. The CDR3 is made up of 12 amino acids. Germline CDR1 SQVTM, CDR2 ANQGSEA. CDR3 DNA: TGCAGCGTTGTGGCCGGGGAAGAGACCCAGTACTTC. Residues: CSVVAGEETQYF.

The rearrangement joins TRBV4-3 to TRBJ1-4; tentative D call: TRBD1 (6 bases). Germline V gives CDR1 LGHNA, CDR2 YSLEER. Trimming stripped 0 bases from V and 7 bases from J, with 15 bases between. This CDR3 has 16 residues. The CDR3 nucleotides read TGCGCCAGCAGCCAAGATCCTACAGGGAGAGGTGAAAAACTGTTTTTT. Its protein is CASSQDPTGRGEKLFF.

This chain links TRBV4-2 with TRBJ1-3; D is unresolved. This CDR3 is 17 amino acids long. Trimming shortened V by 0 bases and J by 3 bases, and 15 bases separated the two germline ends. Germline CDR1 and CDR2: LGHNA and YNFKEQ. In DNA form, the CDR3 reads TGTGCCAGCAGCCAAGATCCCCTCGGAGGTGGTGGAAACACCATATATTTT. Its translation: CASSQDPLGGGGNTIYF.

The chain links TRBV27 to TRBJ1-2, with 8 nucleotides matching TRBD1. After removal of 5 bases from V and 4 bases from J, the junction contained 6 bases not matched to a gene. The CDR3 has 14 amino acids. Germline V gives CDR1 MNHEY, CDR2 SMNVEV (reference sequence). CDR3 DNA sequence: TGTGCCAGCAGTGCAGGGGGCGTTAGCTATGGCTACACCTTC. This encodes CASSAGGVSYGYTF.